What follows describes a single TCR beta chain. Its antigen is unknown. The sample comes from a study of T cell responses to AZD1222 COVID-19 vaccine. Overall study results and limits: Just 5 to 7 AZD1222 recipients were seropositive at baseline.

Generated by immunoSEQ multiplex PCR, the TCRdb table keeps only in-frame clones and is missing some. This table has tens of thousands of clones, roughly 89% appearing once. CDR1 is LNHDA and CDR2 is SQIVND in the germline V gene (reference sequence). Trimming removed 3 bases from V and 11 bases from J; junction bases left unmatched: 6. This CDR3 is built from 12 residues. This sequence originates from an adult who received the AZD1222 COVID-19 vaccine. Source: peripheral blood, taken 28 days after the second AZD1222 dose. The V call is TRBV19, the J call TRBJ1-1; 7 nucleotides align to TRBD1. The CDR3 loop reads CASSISDRMAFF. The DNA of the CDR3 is TGTGCCAGTAGTATTTCGGACAGGATGGCTTTCTTT.